One and the same sample provided the 20 T cell receptor beta chains below, sequenced in a study of human thymus T cells. Here immunoSEQ multiplex PCR was the method, and the copy in TCRdb shows in-frame clones only, minus some. The sample includes around 120,000 clones, around 96% of them seen just once. Thymus tissue was removed during corrective cardiac surgery. The material sequenced was thymus tissue. These receptors came from a boy under three years old with a congenital heart defect but otherwise immunologically healthy.

The chain couples TRBV4-3 to TRBJ1-6; a weak D match, TRBD1 (6 bases). This CDR3 has 17 residues. In germline, CDR1 is LGHNA, CDR2 YSLEER. Trimming pared 0 bases from V and 0 bases from J, leaving 9 bases between. CDR3 loop: CASSQDRGNSYNSPLHF. CDR3 in DNA: TGCGCCAGCAGCCAAGATAGGGGGAACTCCTATAATTCACCCCTCCACTTT.

CDR3 coding DNA: TGCGCCAGCAGCCTCTCCCCCTCCTCGGGGGCGCAAATCAATGAGCAGTTCTTC. Its protein product is CASSLSPSSGAQINEQFF. This chain joins TRBV4-1 and TRBJ2-1; possibly TRBD1 or TRBD2 for D (6 bases each). V gave up 4 bases and J gave up 6 bases, with 25 bases separating them. The germline CDR1 and CDR2 sequences are MGHRA and YSYEKL. This CDR3 has 18 amino acids.

The chain combines TRBV14 with TRBJ1-1; D unresolved. Deletions cut 3 bases from V and 3 bases from J, with 8 bases between. In germline, CDR1 is SGHDN, CDR2 FVKESK. This CDR3 has 13 amino acids. For the CDR3, the DNA is TGTGCCAGCAGCCAGCGGTGGGACACTGAAGCTTTCTTT. This sequence encodes CASSQRWDTEAFF.

This clone showed up just once. The rearrangement uses TRBV27 and TRBJ2-7; maybe TRBD1 (6 bases). In germline, CDR1 is MNHEY, CDR2 SMNVEV (reference sequence). The length of the CDR3 is 14 residues. V gave up 5 bases and J gave up 2 bases, with 13 bases separating them. The CDR3 region has the DNA TGTGCCAGCAGTCCGAGGGGGTGGCCCTACGAGCAGTACTTC. It specifies CASSPRGWPYEQYF.

The genes are TRBV7-2 and TRBJ2-7, with D perhaps TRBD1 (5 bases). V lost 5 bases, J lost 0 bases, and 14 bases lay in between. The CDR3 has 15 amino acids. Germline CDR1 and CDR2: SGHTA and FQGNSA. The CDR3 nucleotides read TGTGCCAGCAGCCGCAGGGTTGTACCCTCCTACGAGCAGTACTTC. Amino acids: CASSRRVVPSYEQYF.

This chain links TRBV4-3 with TRBJ1-2; D remains ambiguous. V dropped 1 base and J dropped 1 base, with 13 bases sitting between them. Per the germline V gene, CDR1 is LGHNA and CDR2 is YSLEER. This CDR3 is built from 16 residues. CDR3 region: CASSQGLRELNYGYTF. As DNA, the CDR3 is TGCGCCAGCAGCCAAGGGCTGAGGGAACTTAACTATGGCTACACCTTC.

The chain has TRBV4-3 and TRBJ2-2; the match to TRBD1 covers 11 bases. With V trimmed by 7 bases and J by 7 bases, 11 bases remained unmatched. Looked up from germline, CDR1 is LGHNA and CDR2 is YSLEER. The CDR3 runs 16 residues. CDR3 bases: TGCGCCAGCACCAAAGGCCGGGACAGGGGGGTCGGGGAGCTGTTTTTT. It is translated as CASTKGRDRGVGELFF.

Only a few counts were recorded for this clone. J is TRBJ2-5 and V is TRBV25-1, with TRBD1 identical over 11 bases. With V trimmed by 4 bases and J by 5 bases, 6 bases remained unmatched. This CDR3 is built from 15 residues. Germline CDR1 and CDR2: MGHDK and SYGVNS. The CDR3 region is CASSGEDRGHETQYF. CDR3 nucleotide sequence: TGTGCCAGCAGTGGGGAGGACAGGGGGCATGAGACCCAGTACTTC. Full variable domain (outside the CDR3, taken from reference TRBV25-1 and TRBJ2-5): EADIYQTPRYLVIGTGKKITLECSQTMGHDKMYWYQQDPGMELHLIHYSYGVNSTEKGDLSSESTVSRIRTEHFPLTLESARPSHTSQYLCASSGEDRGHETQYFGPGTRLLVL.

V and J are TRBV4-1 and TRBJ1-1, with D possibly matching TRBD1 (5 bases). CDR3 length equals 18 residues. V was cut by 0 bases and J by 2 bases, with 19 bases left in between. Germline lookup yields CDR1 MGHRA and CDR2 YSYEKL. The CDR3 nucleotides are TGCGCCAGCAGCCAAGATTCCTACAGGTTCCCTTTAAACACTGAAGCTTTCTTT. Protein product: CASSQDSYRFPLNTEAFF.

CDR3 in DNA: TGTGCCAGCAGCGTGGGACAGAGAGGAAACACCATATATTTT. Protein product: CASSVGQRGNTIYF. This rearrangement joins TRBV9 to TRBJ1-3, with 7 nucleotides matching TRBD1. Looked up from germline, CDR1 is SGDLS and CDR2 is YYNGEE. V shed 2 bases, J shed 4 bases, and the junction held 3 bases outside the gene matches. The CDR3 runs 14 residues.

V and J are TRBV30 and TRBJ1-6; TRBD1 is a possible D gene (5 bases). The CDR3 is 17 residues long. Germline lookup yields CDR1 GTSNPN and CDR2 SVGIG (reference sequence). V was clipped by 0 bases and J by 3 bases, with 15 bases between them. The chain's CDR3 is CAWSVPQGRRYNSPLHF. The CDR3 DNA is TGTGCCTGGAGTGTCCCGCAGGGACGCCGCTATAATTCACCCCTCCACTTT.

The chain uses TRBV28 and TRBJ2-7, with D maybe TRBD2 (5 bases). Trimming took off 6 bases at V and 4 bases at J, with 19 bases between the two ends. Per the germline V gene, CDR1 is MDHEN and CDR2 is SYDVKM. The CDR3 runs to 15 residues. This CDR3 is CASSRRWRVGYEQYF. In DNA, the CDR3 is TGTGCCAGCAGCCGAAGGTGGCGGGTGGGGTACGAGCAGTACTTC.

The genes are TRBV12-1 and TRBJ2-2; the D call TRBD1 from the table was never checked on the DNA. TRBV12-1 is flagged as a pseudogene. This CDR3 comprises 14 residues. The CDR3 loop reads CASSSTGFTGELFF. The CDR3 nucleotides read TGTGCCAGCAGCTCGACAGGGTTCACCGGGGAGCTGTTTTTT.

The chain links TRBV7-9 to TRBJ1-1; no definite D call. V lost 5 bases and J lost 3, with 16 bases in between. This CDR3 has 15 amino acids. Germline-derived CDR1 and CDR2 are SEHNR and FQNEAQ (reference sequence). The CDR3 DNA follows: TGTGCCAGCAGCGACCTAGTGGATTTTCACACTGAAGCTTTCTTT. It encodes CASSDLVDFHTEAFF.

The chain couples TRBV4-1 to TRBJ2-7; unclear D gene. The CDR3 is 15 residues long. Germline assignment: CDR1 MGHRA and CDR2 YSYEKL. Trimming left V 0 bases short and J 4 bases short, with 13 bases between. The CDR3 DNA is TGCGCCAGCAGCCAAGATCAACGGCAGGAGTACGAGCAGTACTTC. Its translation: CASSQDQRQEYEQYF.

This chain joins TRBV5-1 and TRBJ2-7; 9 nucleotides match TRBD1. Germline CDR1 and CDR2: SGHRS and YFSETQ. The CDR3 is 14 residues long. Trimming at V came to 2 bases and at J to 2 bases, leaving 2 bases not matched to a gene. The CDR3 DNA follows: TGCGCCAGCAGCTTTCGGACAGGGGCCTACGAGCAGTACTTC. Translation: CASSFRTGAYEQYF.

V usage is TRBV19 and J usage is TRBJ1-5, with a possible D match to TRBD1 (6 bases). The germline gives CDR1 LNHDA, CDR2 SQIVND (reference sequence). The V gene lost 4 bases and the J gene lost 0 bases, with 13 bases spanning the gap. This CDR3 region has 16 residues. CDR3 DNA: TGTGCCAGTAGTACCCGGCGGACAGTTAGCAATCAGCCCCAGCATTTT. Residues: CASSTRRTVSNQPQHF.

V and J are TRBV14 and TRBJ2-7; possible D gene TRBD1, 5 bases. The CDR3 covers 14 residues. Germline V gene data show CDR1 as SGHDN and CDR2 as FVKESK. Trimming removed 3 bases from V and 7 bases from J, with 16 bases in between. The CDR3 coding sequence is TGTGCCAGCAGCCATAAGGGGCACTACGGAGAGCAGTACTTC. It encodes CASSHKGHYGEQYF.

This chain joins TRBV10-1 and TRBJ1-1, with 7 bases matching TRBD1. The germline V gene encodes CDR1 WNHNN and CDR2 SYGVQD (reference sequence). This CDR3 comprises 15 residues. V trimming: 1 base; J trimming: 4 bases; junction bases outside the gene matches: 6. The CDR3 reads CASSEYQGGSTEAFF. CDR3 DNA: TGCGCCAGCAGTGAGTACCAGGGGGGGAGCACTGAAGCTTTCTTT.

The chain has TRBV11-3 and TRBJ2-7; the D is unclear. Between the trimmed V and J ends, which lost 3 bases and 2 bases, there was a span of 11 bases. CDR3 length: 14 residues. CDR1 is SGHNT, CDR2 YENEEA, per germline. The CDR3 sequence is CASSFNTVPYEQYF. CDR3 DNA: TGTGCCAGCAGCTTCAATACAGTGCCCTACGAGCAGTACTTC.